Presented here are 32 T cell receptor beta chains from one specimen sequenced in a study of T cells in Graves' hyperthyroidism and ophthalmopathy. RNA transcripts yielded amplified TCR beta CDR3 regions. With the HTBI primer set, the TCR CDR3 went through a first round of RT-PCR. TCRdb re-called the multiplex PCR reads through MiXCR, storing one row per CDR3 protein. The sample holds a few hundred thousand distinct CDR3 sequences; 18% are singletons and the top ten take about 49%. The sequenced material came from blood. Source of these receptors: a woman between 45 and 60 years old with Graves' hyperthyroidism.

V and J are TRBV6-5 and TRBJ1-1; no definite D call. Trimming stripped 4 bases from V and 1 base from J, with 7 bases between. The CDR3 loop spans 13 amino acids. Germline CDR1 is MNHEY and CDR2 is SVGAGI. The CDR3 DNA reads TGTGCCAGCAGTTGCGGAGGGAACACTGAAGCTTTCTTT. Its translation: CASSCGGNTEAFF.

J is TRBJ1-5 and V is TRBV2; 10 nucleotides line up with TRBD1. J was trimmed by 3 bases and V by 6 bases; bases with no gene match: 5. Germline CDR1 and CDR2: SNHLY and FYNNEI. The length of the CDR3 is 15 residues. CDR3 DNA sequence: TGTGCCAGCAGACCCGGGACAGGGGTCAATCAGCCCCAGCATTTT. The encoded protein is CASRPGTGVNQPQHF.

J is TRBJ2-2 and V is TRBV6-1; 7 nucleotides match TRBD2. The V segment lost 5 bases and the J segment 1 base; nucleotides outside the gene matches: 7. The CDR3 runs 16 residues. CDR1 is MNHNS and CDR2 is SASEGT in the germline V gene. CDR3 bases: TGTGCCAGCAGTTATATCGGCGGGGGGAACACCGGGGAGCTGTTTTTT. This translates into CASSYIGGGNTGELFF.

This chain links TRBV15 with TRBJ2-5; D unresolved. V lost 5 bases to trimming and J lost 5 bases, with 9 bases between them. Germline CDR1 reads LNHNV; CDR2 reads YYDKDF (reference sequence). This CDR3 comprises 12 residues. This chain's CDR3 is CATSEVEETQYF. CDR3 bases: TGTGCCACCAGCGAGGTGGAGGAGACCCAGTACTTC. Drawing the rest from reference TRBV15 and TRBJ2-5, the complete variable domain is DAMVIQNPRYQVTQFGKPVTLSCSQTLNHNVMYWYQQKSSQAPKLLFHYYDKDFNNEADTPDNFQSRRPNTSFCFLDIRSPGLGDTAMYLCATSEVEETQYFGPGTRLLVL.

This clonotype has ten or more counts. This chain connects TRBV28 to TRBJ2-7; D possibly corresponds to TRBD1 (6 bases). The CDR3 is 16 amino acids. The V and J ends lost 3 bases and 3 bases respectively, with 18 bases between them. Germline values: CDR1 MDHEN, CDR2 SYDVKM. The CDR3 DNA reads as TGTGCCAGCAGTTTCCCCCGAGGGGGAGTAAACTACGAGCAGTACTTC. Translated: CASSFPRGGVNYEQYF.

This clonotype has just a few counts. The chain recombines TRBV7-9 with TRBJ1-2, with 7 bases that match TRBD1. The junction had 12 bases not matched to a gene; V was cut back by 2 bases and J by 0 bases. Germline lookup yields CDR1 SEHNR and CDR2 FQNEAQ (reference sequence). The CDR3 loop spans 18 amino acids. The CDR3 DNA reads TGTGCCAGCAGCTTAAGGACAGGAGATCACCCATCTAACTATGGCTACACCTTC. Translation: CASSLRTGDHPSNYGYTF.

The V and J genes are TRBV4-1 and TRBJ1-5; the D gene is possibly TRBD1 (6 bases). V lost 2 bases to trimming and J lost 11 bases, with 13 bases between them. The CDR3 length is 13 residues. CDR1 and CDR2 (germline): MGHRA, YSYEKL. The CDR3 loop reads CASSQSVAGAQHF. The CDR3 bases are TGCGCCAGCAGCCAAAGTGTGGCAGGGGCCCAGCATTTT.

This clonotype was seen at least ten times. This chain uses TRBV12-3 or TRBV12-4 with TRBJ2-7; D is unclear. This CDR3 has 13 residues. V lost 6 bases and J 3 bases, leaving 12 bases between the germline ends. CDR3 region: CASRAGSHYEQYF. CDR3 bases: TGTGCCAGCAGAGCCGGCAGCCACTACGAGCAGTACTTC.

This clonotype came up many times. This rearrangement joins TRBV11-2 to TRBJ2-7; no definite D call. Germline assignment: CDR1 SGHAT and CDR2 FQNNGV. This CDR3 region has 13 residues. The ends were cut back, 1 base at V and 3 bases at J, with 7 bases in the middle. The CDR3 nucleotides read TGTGCCAGCAGCTTAGGTTCAGTCTACGAGCAGTACTTC. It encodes CASSLGSVYEQYF.

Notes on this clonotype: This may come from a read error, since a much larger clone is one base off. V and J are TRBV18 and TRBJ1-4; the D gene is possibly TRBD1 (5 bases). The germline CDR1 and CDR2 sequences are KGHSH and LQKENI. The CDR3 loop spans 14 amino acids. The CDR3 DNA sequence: TGTGCCAGCTCACCAAACAGGATCAATGAAAAACTGGTTTTT. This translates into CASSPNRINEKLVF.

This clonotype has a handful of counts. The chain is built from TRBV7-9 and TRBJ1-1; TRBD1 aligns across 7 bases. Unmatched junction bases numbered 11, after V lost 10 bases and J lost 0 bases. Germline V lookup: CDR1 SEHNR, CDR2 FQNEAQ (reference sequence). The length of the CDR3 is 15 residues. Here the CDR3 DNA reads TGTGCCATACGGGGACAGTACAACATGAACACTGAAGCTTTCTTT. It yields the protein CAIRGQYNMNTEAFF.

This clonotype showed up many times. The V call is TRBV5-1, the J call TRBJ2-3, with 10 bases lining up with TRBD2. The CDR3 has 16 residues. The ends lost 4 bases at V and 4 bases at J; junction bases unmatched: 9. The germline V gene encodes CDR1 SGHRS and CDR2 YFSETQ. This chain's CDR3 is CASSTRLAGGADTQYF. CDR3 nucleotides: TGCGCCAGCAGCACCCGACTAGCGGGTGGGGCAGATACGCAGTATTTT.

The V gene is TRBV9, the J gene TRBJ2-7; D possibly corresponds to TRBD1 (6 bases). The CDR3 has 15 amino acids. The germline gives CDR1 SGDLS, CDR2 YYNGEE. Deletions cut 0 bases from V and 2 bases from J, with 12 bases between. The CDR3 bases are TGTGCCAGCAGCGTAGGGCAGGGGAAGACCTACGAGCAGTACGTC. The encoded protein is CASSVGQGKTYEQYV.

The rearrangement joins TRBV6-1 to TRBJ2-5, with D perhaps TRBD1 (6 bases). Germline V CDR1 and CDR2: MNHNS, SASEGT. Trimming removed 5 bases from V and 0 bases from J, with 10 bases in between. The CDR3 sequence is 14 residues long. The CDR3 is CASSNRQDQETQYF. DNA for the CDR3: TGTGCCAGCAGTAACAGACAGGACCAAGAGACCCAGTACTTC.

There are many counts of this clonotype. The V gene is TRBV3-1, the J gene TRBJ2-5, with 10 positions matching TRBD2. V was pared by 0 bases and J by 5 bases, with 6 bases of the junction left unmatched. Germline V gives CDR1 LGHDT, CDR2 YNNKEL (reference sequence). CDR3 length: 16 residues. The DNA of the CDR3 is TGTGCCAGCAGCCAAGACAGTAGCGGGGGGCTGGAGACCCAGTACTTC. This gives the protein CASSQDSSGGLETQYF.

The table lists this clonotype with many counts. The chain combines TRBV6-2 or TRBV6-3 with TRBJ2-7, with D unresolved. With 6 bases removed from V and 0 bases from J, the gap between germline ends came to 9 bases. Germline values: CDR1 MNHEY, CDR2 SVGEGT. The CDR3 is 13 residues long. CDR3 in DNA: TGTGCCAGCAGCCAAGATTACTCCTACGAGCAGTACTTC. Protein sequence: CASSQDYSYEQYF.

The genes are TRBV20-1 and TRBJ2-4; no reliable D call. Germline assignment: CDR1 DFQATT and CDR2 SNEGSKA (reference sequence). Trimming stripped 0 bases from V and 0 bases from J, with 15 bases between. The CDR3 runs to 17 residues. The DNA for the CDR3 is TGCAGTGCTAGAGACCTCACGGCACCTCCAGCCAAAAACATTCAGTACTTC. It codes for CSARDLTAPPAKNIQYF.

Here the CDR3 reads CASSVGWRDGYTF. CDR3 DNA: TGTGCCAGCAGTGTCGGGTGGAGGGATGGCTACACCTTC. The genes are TRBV25-1 and TRBJ1-2; D not certain. The CDR3 loop spans 13 amino acids. Trimming removed 4 bases at V and 6 bases at J, with 12 bases between. The V gene's germline CDR1 is MGHDK and CDR2 SYGVNS.

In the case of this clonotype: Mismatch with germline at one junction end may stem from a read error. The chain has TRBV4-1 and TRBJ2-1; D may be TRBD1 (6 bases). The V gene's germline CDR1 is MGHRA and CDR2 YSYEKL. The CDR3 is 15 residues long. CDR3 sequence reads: CASSESEGVYNGQFF. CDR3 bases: TGCGCCAGCAGCGAGAGCGAGGGGGTTTACAATGGGCAGTTCTTC.

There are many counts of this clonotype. The chain's CDR3 is CASIMNTEAFF. CDR3 bases: TGTGCCAGCATAATGAACACTGAAGCTTTCTTT. The chain recombines TRBV28 with TRBJ1-1; D gene uncertain. V was shortened by 7 bases and J by 0 bases, with 3 bases between the two germline ends. The germline V gene encodes CDR1 MDHEN and CDR2 SYDVKM. CDR3 size: 11 residues.

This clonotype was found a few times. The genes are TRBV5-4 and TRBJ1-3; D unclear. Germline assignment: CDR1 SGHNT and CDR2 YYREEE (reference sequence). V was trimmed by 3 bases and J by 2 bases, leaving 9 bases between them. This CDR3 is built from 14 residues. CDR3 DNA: TGTGCCAGCAGCTCCTCCGGGGCTGGAAACACCATATATTTT. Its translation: CASSSSGAGNTIYF. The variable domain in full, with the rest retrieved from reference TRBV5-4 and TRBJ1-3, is ETGVTQSPTHLIKTRGQQVTLRCSSQSGHNTVSWYQQALGQGPQFIFQYYREEENGRGNFPPRFSGLQFPNYSSELNVNALELDDSALYLCASSSSGAGNTIYFGEGSWLTVV.

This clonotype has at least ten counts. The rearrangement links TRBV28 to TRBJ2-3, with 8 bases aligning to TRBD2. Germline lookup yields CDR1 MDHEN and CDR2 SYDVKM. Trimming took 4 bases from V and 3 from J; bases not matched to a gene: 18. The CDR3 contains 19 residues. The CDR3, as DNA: TGTGCCAGCAGTTCCCCGGGAGCGGGGGAAACCTGGGGTACAGATACGCAGTATTTT. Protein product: CASSSPGAGETWGTDTQYF. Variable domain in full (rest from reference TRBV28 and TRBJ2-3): DVKVTQSSRYLVKRTGEKVFLECVQDMDHENMFWYRQDPGLGLRLIYFSYDVKMKEKGDIPEGYSVSREKKERFSLILESASTNQTSMYLCASSSPGAGETWGTDTQYFGPGTRLTVL.

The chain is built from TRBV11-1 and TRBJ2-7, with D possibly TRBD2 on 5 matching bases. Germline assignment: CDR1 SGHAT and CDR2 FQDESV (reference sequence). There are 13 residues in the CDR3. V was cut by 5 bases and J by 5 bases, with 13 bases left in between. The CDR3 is CASSTGWGNEQYV. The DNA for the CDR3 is TGTGCCAGCAGCACGGGGTGGGGTAACGAGCAGTACGTC.

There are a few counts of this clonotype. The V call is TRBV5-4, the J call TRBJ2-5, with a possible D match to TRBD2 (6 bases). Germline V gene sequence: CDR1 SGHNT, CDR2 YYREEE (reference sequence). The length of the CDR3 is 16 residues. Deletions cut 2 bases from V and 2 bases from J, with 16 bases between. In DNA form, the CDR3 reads TGTGCCAGCAGCTTTGGAGGGGCCCTGGGGCAAGAGACCCAGTACTTC. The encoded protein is CASSFGGALGQETQYF.

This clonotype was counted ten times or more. CDR3 sequence: CASGGGGGYEQFF. The CDR3 DNA is TGTGCCAGCGGGGGCGGCGGAGGGTACGAGCAGTTCTTC. The chain employs TRBV2 and TRBJ2-1, with D perhaps given as TRBD1 or TRBD2 (6 bases each). The CDR3 is made up of 13 amino acids. Germline V gene sequence: CDR1 SNHLY, CDR2 FYNNEI. V lost 8 bases to trimming and J lost 10 bases, with 18 bases between them.

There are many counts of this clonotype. The CDR3 is CASSVGAGPYNEQFF. In DNA, the CDR3 is TGTGCCAGCAGTGTTGGGGCCGGACCCTACAATGAGCAGTTCTTC. The chain couples TRBV6-1 to TRBJ2-1; tentatively, D is TRBD1 (5 bases). The germline gives CDR1 MNHNS, CDR2 SASEGT. CDR3 length: 15 residues. The V end lost 4 bases, the J end lost 2 bases, and 12 bases lay between the germline ends.

CDR3 region: CSVDSERADYGYTF. The CDR3 DNA is TGCAGCGTAGATTCAGAGAGGGCCGACTATGGCTACACCTTC. This chain connects TRBV29-1 to TRBJ1-2; D gene unclear. The CDR3 contains 14 residues. V lost 6 bases, J lost 3 bases, and 17 bases lay in between. Germline V gives CDR1 SQVTM, CDR2 ANQGSEA. The variable domain in full, with the rest retrieved from reference TRBV29-1 and TRBJ1-2, is SAVISQKPSRDICQRGTSLTIQCQVDSQVTMMFWYRQQPGQSLTLIATANQGSEATYESGFVIDKFPISRPNLTFSTLTVSNMSPEDSSIYLCSVDSERADYGYTFGSGTRLTVV.

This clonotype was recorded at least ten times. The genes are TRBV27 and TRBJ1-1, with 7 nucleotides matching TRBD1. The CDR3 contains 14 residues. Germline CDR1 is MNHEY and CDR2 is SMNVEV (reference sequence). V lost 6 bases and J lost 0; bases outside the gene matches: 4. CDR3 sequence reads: CASRPGQMNTEAFF. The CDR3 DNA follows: TGTGCCAGCAGACCGGGACAGATGAACACTGAAGCTTTCTTT.

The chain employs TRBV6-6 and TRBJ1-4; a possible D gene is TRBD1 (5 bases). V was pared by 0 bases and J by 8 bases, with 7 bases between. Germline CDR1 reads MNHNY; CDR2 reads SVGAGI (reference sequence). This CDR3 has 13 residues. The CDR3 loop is CASSYSEGEKLFF. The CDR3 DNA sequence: TGTGCCAGCAGTTACTCTGAGGGGGAAAAACTGTTTTTT.

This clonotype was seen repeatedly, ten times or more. CDR3 loop: CASSPGTDQPQHF. The CDR3 coding sequence is TGTGCCAGCAGCCCTGGGACAGACCAGCCCCAGCATTTT. The chain joins TRBV12-3 or TRBV12-4 to TRBJ1-5, with 7 nucleotides matching TRBD1. The V segment lost 6 bases and the J segment 7 bases; nucleotides outside the gene matches: 6. The CDR3 has 13 amino acids.

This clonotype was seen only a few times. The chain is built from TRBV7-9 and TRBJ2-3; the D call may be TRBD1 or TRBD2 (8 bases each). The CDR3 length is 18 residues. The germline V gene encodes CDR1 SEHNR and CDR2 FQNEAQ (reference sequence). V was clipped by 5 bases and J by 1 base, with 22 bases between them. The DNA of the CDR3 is TGTGCCAGCAGCATCGGGACAGGCGGGACTAGTGGCACAGATACGCAGTATTTT. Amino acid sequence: CASSIGTGGTSGTDTQYF.

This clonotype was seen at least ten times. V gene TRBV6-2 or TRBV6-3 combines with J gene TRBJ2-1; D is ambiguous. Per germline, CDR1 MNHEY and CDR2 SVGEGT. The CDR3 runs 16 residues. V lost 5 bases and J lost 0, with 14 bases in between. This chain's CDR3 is CASSPPGLSSYNEQFF. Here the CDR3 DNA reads TGTGCCAGCAGTCCACCTGGTCTAAGCTCCTACAATGAGCAGTTCTTC.